This T cell receptor (beta chain) was captured in a study of identical twins. Per the germline V gene, CDR1 is SGDLS and CDR2 is YYNGEE. V was shortened by 4 bases and J by 6 bases, with 20 bases between the two germline ends. The CDR3 is 16 residues long. Remarks on this clonotype: Antigen: not known.

Regarding the study as a whole: Low generation probability was overrepresented in out-of-frame alpha sequences shared by twins. The authors noted that invariant MAIT and iNKT cells could partly confound zero-insertion analyses.

cDNA carried unique molecular identifiers, and a universal primer site was added by template switching. Using its own MiXCR run on the 5' RACE reads, TCRdb lists one record per CDR3 protein. The sample shows 450,000 or so distinct CDR3 sequences, approximately 15% of them seen only once. The data were also submitted as part of a second study, on yellow fever vaccine responses in identical twins.

V is TRBV9 and J is TRBJ2-1; D may be TRBD1 (7 bases). The sequenced sample was CD4+ T cells sorted from blood. This sequence originates from a woman aged 18-29 years in good health. CDR3 in DNA: TGTGCCAGCAGCCCAGAAGGCAGGGGGAGGTTCAATGAGCAGTTCTTC. Amino acid sequence: CASSPEGRGRFNEQFF.